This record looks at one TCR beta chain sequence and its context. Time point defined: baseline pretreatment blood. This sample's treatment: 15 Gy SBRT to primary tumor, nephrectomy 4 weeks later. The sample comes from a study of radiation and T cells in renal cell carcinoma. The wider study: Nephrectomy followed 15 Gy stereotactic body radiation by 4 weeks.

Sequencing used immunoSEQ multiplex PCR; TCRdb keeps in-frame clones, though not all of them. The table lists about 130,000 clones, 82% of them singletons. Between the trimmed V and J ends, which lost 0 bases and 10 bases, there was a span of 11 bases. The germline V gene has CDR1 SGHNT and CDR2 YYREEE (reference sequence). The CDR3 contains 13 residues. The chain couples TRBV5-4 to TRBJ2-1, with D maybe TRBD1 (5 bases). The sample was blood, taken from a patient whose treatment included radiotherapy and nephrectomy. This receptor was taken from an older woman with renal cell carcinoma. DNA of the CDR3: TGTGCCAGCAGCTTGGTTGGGGCCCCAGAGCAGTTCTTC. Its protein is CASSLVGAPEQFF.